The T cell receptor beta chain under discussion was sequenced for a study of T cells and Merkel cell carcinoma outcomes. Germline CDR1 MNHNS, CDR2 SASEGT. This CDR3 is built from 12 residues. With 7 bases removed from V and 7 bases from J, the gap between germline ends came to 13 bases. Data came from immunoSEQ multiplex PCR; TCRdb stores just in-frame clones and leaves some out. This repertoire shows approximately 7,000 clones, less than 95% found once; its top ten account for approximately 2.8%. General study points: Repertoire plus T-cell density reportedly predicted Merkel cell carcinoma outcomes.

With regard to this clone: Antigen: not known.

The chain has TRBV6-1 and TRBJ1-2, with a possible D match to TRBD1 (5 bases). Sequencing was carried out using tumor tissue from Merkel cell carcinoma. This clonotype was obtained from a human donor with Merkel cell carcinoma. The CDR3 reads CASNLGTGGYTF. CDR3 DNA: TGTGCCAGCAACCTAGGGACGGGTGGCTACACCTTC.